The rows below give T cell receptor beta chains drawn from one sample of a study of CD4 T cells in relation to SARS-CoV-2 and coronaviruses. These receptors have no identified antigens. TCRdb keeps only in-frame clones here, not all; method: immunoSEQ multiplex PCR. The data show roughly 20,000 clones, 76% seen once. The sample was CD4+ T cells from PBMCs, cultured in vitro. The receptors derive from a human donor in good health. Each CDR3 is given with its conserved first and last residue. Fields, in order: clone size, V gene, J gene, D gene, CDR3 protein, CDR3 DNA. The D gene is left open where the match is weak. The listing skips clone size in some rows; elsewhere it reads once, few, many or a size class.

abundance: NA
v_gene: TRBV2
j_gene: TRBJ1-2
d_gene: NA
CDR3aa: CASTARPAGYTF
CDR3nt: TGTGCCAGCACAGCACGGCCCGCCGGCTACACCTTC

abundance: NA
v_gene: TRBV5-1
j_gene: TRBJ2-7
d_gene: TRBD2
CDR3aa: CASSLDGLAGDEQYF
CDR3nt: TGCGCCAGCAGCTTGGACGGACTAGCGGGAGACGAGCAGTACTTC

abundance: once
v_gene: TRBV18
j_gene: TRBJ2-3
d_gene: NA
CDR3aa: CASSFAPIASTDTQYF
CDR3nt: TGTGCCAGCTCATTCGCACCAATCGCAAGCACAGATACGCAGTATTTT

abundance: NA
v_gene: TRBV30
j_gene: TRBJ2-5
d_gene: NA
CDR3aa: CAWSRYGGPIQETQYF
CDR3nt: TGTGCCTGGTCCCGGTATGGAGGGCCGATCCAAGAGACCCAGTACTTC

abundance: few
v_gene: TRBV4-2
j_gene: TRBJ2-1
d_gene: NA
CDR3aa: CASRPRVDSYNEQFF
CDR3nt: TGTGCCAGCCGACCCCGTGTGGATTCCTACAATGAGCAGTTCTTC

abundance: NA
v_gene: TRBV28
j_gene: TRBJ1-1
d_gene: TRBD1
CDR3aa: CASSLRTGGWAEAFF
CDR3nt: TGTGCCAGCAGCCTACGGACAGGGGGCTGGGCTGAAGCTTTCTTT

abundance: once
v_gene: TRBV27
j_gene: TRBJ2-1
d_gene: NA
CDR3aa: CASSSSGGSYNEQFF
CDR3nt: TGTGCCAGCAGTTCTTCTGGAGGGTCCTACAATGAGCAGTTCTTC

abundance: NA
v_gene: TRBV5-1
j_gene: TRBJ2-7
d_gene: NA
CDR3aa: CASSLGREREQYF
CDR3nt: TGCGCCAGCAGCTTGGGACGGGAGAGGGAGCAGTACTTC

abundance: NA
v_gene: TRBV19
j_gene: TRBJ1-1
d_gene: NA
CDR3aa: CASSISGRTEEAFF
CDR3nt: TGTGCCAGTAGTATAAGTGGGAGGACGGAAGAAGCTTTCTTT

abundance: NA
v_gene: TRBV5-1
j_gene: TRBJ2-1
d_gene: NA
CDR3aa: CASSLATDEQFF
CDR3nt: TGCGCCAGCAGCTTGGCAACGGATGAGCAGTTCTTC